These 15 T cell receptor beta chains were sequenced from one sample in a study of T cell responses to AZD1222 COVID-19 vaccine. Assay: immunoSEQ multiplex PCR; the TCRdb copy retains only in-frame clones and omits some. Of more than 70,000 clones listed, 80% to 90% were seen once; the top ten hold approximately 8%. The sample here was peripheral blood, taken on day 0 of AZD1222 vaccination. These receptors were obtained from an adult in good health.

This clone was seen a few times. V is TRBV11-2 and J is TRBJ2-2; 7 nucleotides align to TRBD1. The CDR3 extends over 17 amino acids. Germline V gene sequence: CDR1 SGHAT, CDR2 FQNNGV. Trimming took 4 bases from V and 4 from J; bases not matched to a gene: 12. CDR3 in DNA: TGTGCCAGCAGCTCGGGAAACAGGGGCCCCAGCACCGGGGAGCTGTTTTTT. Amino acid sequence: CASSSGNRGPSTGELFF.

The chain carries TRBV7-8 and TRBJ2-5; D possibly matches TRBD1 or TRBD2 (5 bases each). CDR3 length: 14 amino acids. V was pared by 2 bases and J by 5 bases, with 12 bases between. Germline CDR1 SGHVS, CDR2 FQNEAQ. The CDR3 region is CASSLSPGRETQYF. The CDR3 DNA sequence: TGTGCCAGCAGCTTAAGCCCGGGGCGGGAGACCCAGTACTTC.

V gene TRBV9 combines with J gene TRBJ2-3, with 10 bases lining up with TRBD2. This CDR3 is 14 amino acids long. CDR1 is SGDLS and CDR2 is YYNGEE in the germline V gene. V lost 7 bases to trimming and J lost 6 bases; unmatched junction nucleotides: 8. The CDR3 coding sequence is TGTGCCAGCGGAGGACTAGCGGAGGGGGATACGCAGTATTTT. Its translation is CASGGLAEGDTQYF.

The chain links TRBV28 to TRBJ1-5; D gene uncertain. Germline values: CDR1 MDHEN, CDR2 SYDVKM. V was shortened by 3 bases and J by 5 bases, with 5 bases between the two germline ends. The CDR3 length is 12 residues. DNA of the CDR3: TGTGCCAGCAGTTTCGGATATCAGCCCCAGCATTTT. Its protein product is CASSFGYQPQHF.

The gene calls are TRBV28 and TRBJ1-5, with D possibly TRBD1 on 5 matching bases. The CDR3 has 16 residues. The ends were cut back, 5 bases at V and 4 bases at J, with 18 bases in the middle. Germline values: CDR1 MDHEN, CDR2 SYDVKM. The CDR3 loop is CASSPTWTRRNQPQHF. In DNA form, the CDR3 reads TGTGCCAGCAGTCCTACTTGGACACGGAGGAATCAGCCCCAGCATTTT.

This chain connects TRBV18 to TRBJ1-4, with D perhaps matching TRBD1 (6 bases). Germline V CDR1 and CDR2: KGHSH, LQKENI. The germline V and J ends were trimmed by 6 bases and 4 bases, with 18 bases remaining between them. The CDR3 runs 16 residues. The CDR3: CASSPGWRDINEKLFF. CDR3 nucleotides: TGTGCCAGCTCGCCGGGCTGGCGGGACATTAATGAAAAACTGTTTTTT. Full variable domain (remainder filled in from reference TRBV18 and TRBJ1-4): NAGVMQNPRHLVRRRGQEARLRCSPMKGHSHVYWYRQLPEEGLKFMVYLQKENIIDESGMPKERFSAEFPKEGPSILRIQQVVRGDSAAYFCASSPGWRDINEKLFFGSGTQLSVL.

The rearrangement links TRBV28 to TRBJ1-1; TRBD1 matches 11 bases. Germline lookup yields CDR1 MDHEN and CDR2 SYDVKM. With V trimmed by 7 bases and J by 4 bases, 8 bases remained unmatched. The CDR3 is made up of 15 amino acids. The CDR3 sequence: CASTIPGTGGTEAFF. Here the CDR3 DNA reads TGTGCCAGCACCATCCCCGGGACAGGGGGCACTGAAGCTTTCTTT.

This clone occurred once. The V and J genes are TRBV19 and TRBJ2-1; D is perhaps TRBD1 or TRBD2 (6 bases each). This CDR3 is 15 amino acids long. Germline V lookup: CDR1 LNHDA, CDR2 SQIVND (reference sequence). Between the trimmed V and J ends, which lost 5 bases and 7 bases, there was a span of 18 bases. The CDR3 DNA follows: TGTGCCAGTAGTCCTGTGCGTCAGGGGAGGAATGAGCAGTTCTTC. It encodes CASSPVRQGRNEQFF.

This chain connects TRBV7-8 to TRBJ2-1, with 10 nucleotides matching TRBD2. V lost 4 bases, J lost 2 bases, and 5 bases stayed unmatched. Germline values: CDR1 SGHVS, CDR2 FQNEAQ. The CDR3 totals 16 residues. CDR3 protein: CASSWMTSGPYNEQFF. CDR3 DNA: TGTGCCAGCAGCTGGATGACTAGCGGGCCCTACAATGAGCAGTTCTTC.

V and J are TRBV27 and TRBJ1-6; no definite D call. CDR1 MNHEY and CDR2 SMNVEV come from the germline V gene (reference sequence). The CDR3 extends over 16 amino acids. Deletions cut 6 bases from V and 6 bases from J, with 18 bases between. CDR3 in amino acids: CASRRLAGQLNSPLHF. CDR3 coding DNA: TGTGCCAGCAGACGATTAGCGGGTCAGCTTAATTCACCCCTCCACTTT.

The gene calls are TRBV29-1 and TRBJ1-4; D gene ambiguous. CDR1 is SQVTM, CDR2 ANQGSEA, per germline. The V end was cut by 4 bases, the J end by 0 bases, with 6 bases between. The CDR3 length is 13 residues. The CDR3 is CSVGYATNEKLFF. CDR3 sequence (DNA): TGCAGCGTTGGTTACGCAACTAATGAAAAACTGTTTTTT.

This sequence joins TRBV5-1 and TRBJ1-1; 9 nucleotides match TRBD1. Looked up from germline, CDR1 is SGHRS and CDR2 is YFSETQ. There are 14 residues in the CDR3. Trimming took 4 bases from V and 6 from J; bases not matched to a gene: 7. The CDR3 is CASSTGQGVAEAFF. The CDR3 coding sequence is TGCGCCAGCAGCACGGGACAGGGAGTGGCTGAAGCTTTCTTT. The complete variable domain, with remaining parts taken from reference TRBV5-1 and TRBJ1-1, reads KAGVTQTPRYLIKTRGQQVTLSCSPISGHRSVSWYQQTPGQGLQFLFEYFSETQRNKGNFPGRFSGRQFSNSRSEMNVSTLELGDSALYLCASSTGQGVAEAFFGQGTRLTVV.

The chain couples TRBV28 to TRBJ1-1; no firm D call. This CDR3 contains 14 residues. Per germline, CDR1 MDHEN and CDR2 SYDVKM. Trimming shortened V by 11 bases and J by 1 base, and 17 bases separated the two germline ends. The CDR3 loop is CAGRPHRSNTEAFF. The CDR3 DNA follows: TGTGCCGGCCGTCCGCACAGATCGAACACTGAAGCTTTCTTT.

This chain joins TRBV19 and TRBJ1-4; D is ambiguous. There are 13 residues in the CDR3. Germline CDR1 and CDR2: LNHDA and SQIVND (reference sequence). The V gene lost 2 bases and the J gene lost 8 bases, with 9 bases spanning the gap. In DNA form, the CDR3 reads TGTGCCAGTAGTATAACCCTTGGGGAAAAACTGTTTTTT. Translated, it gives CASSITLGEKLFF.

The chain combines TRBV18 with TRBJ2-7; 12 bases are shared with TRBD2. The CDR3 is 15 residues long. Germline values: CDR1 KGHSH, CDR2 LQKENI. Trimming took 3 bases from V and 4 from J; bases not matched to a gene: 4. CDR3 sequence reads: CASSPRTSGMYEQYF. CDR3 nucleotides: TGTGCCAGCTCACCTCGGACTAGCGGGATGTACGAGCAGTACTTC.